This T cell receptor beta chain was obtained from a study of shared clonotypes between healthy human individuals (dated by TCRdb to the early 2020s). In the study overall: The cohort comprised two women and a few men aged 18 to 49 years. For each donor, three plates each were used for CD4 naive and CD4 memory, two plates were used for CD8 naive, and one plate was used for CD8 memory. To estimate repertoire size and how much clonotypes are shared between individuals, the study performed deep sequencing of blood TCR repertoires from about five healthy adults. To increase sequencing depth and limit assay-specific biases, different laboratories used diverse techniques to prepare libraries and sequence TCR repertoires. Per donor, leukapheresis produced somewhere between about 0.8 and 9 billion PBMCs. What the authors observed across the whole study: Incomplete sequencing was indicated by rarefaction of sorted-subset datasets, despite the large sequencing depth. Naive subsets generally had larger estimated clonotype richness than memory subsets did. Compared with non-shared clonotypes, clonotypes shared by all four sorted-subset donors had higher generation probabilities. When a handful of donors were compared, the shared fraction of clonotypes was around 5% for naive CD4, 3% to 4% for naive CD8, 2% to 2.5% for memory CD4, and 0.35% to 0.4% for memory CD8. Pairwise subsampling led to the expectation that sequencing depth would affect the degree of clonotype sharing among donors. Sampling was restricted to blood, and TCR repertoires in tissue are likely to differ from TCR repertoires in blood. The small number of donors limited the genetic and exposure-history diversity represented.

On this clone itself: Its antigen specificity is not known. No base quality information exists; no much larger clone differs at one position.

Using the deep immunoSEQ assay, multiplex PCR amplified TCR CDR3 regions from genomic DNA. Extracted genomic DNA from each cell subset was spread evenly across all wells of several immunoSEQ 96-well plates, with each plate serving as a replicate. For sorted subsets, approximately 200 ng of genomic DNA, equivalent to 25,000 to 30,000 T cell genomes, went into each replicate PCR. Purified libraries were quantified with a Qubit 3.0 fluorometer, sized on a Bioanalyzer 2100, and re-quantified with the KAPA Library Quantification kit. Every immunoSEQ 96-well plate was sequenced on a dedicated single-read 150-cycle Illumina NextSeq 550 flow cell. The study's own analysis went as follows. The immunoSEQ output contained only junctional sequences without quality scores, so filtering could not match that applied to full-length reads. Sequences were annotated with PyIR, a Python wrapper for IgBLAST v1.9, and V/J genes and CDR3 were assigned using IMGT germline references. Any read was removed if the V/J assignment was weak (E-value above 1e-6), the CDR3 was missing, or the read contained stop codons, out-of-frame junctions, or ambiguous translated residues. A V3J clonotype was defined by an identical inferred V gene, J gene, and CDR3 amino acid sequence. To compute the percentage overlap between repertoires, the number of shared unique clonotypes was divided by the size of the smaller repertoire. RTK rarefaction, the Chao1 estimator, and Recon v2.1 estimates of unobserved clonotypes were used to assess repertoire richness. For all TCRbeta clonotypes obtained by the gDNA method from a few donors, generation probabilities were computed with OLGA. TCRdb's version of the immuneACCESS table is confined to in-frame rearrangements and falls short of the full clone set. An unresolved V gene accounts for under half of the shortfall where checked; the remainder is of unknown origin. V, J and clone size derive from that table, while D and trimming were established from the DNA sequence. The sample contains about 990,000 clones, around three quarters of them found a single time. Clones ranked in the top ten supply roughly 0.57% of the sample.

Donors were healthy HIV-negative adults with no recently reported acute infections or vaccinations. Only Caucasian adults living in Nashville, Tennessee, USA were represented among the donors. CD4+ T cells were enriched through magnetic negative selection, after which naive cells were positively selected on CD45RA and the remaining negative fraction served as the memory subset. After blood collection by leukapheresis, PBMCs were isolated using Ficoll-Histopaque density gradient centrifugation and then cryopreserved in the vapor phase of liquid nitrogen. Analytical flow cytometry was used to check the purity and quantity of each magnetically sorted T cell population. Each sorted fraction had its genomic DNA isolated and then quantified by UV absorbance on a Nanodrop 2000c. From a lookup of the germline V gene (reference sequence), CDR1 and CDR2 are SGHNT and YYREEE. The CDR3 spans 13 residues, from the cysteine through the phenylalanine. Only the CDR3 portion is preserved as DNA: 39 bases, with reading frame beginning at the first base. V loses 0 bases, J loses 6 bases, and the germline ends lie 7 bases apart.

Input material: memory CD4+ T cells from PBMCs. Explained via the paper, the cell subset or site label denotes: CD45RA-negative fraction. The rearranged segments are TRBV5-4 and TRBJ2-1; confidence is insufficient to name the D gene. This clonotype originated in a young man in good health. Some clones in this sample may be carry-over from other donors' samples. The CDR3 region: CASSLGRFNEQFF. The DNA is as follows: TGTGCCAGCAGCTTGGGACGGTTCAATGAGCAGTTCTTC.